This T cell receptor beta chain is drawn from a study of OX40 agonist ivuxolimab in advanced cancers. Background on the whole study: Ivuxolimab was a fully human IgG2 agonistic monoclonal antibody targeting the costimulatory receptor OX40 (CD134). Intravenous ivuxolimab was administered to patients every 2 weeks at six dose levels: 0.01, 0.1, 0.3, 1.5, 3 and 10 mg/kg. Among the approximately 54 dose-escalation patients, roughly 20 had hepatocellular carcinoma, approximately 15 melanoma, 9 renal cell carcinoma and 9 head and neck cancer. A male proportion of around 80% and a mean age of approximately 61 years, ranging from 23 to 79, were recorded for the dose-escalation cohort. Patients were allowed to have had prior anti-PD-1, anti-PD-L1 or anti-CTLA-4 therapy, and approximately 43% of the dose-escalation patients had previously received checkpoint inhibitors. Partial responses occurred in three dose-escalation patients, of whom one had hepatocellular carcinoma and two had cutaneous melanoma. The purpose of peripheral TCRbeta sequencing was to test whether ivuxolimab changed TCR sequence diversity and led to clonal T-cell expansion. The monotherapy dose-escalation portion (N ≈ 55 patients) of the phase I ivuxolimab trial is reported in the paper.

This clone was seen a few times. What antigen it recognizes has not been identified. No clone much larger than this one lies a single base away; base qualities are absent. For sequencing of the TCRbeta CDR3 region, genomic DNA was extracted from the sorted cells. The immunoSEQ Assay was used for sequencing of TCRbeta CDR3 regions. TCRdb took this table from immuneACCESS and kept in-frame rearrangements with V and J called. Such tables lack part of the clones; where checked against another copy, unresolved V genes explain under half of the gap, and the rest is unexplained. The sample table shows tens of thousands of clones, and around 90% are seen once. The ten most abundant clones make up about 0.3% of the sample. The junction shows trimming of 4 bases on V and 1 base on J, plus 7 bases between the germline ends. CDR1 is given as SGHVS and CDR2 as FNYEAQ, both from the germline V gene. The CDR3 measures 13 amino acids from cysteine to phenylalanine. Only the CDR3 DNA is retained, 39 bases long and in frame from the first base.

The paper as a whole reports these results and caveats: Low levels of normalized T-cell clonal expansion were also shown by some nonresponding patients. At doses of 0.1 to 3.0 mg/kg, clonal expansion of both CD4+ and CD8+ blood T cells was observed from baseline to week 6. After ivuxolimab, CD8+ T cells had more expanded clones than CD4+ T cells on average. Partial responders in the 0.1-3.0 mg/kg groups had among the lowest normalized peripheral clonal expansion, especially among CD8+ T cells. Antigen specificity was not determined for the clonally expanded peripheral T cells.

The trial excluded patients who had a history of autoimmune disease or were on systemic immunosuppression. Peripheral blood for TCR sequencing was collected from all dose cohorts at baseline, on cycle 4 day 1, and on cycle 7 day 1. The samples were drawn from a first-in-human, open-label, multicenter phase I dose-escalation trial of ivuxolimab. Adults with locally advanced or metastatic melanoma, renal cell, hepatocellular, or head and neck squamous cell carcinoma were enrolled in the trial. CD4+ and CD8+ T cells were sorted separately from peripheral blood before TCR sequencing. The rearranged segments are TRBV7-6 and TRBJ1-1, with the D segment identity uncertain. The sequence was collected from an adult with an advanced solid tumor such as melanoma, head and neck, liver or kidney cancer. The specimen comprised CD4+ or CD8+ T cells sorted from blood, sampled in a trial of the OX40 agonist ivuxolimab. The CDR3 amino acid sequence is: CASSSHGNTEAFF. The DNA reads TGTGCCAGCAGCTCCCACGGGAACACTGAAGCTTTCTTT.